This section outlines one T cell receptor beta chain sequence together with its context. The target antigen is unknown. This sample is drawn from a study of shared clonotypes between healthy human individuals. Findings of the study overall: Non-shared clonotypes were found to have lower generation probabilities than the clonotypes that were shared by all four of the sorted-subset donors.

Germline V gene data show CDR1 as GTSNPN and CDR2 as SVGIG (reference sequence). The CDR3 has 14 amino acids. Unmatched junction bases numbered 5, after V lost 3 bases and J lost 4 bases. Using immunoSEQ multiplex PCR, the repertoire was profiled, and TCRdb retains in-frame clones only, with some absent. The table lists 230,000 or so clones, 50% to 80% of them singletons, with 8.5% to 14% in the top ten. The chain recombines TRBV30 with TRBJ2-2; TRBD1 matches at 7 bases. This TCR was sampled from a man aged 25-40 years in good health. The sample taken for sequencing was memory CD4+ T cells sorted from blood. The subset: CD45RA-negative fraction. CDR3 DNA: TGTGCCTGGAGGAGGGGGCTGAGCACCGGGGAGCTGTTTTTT. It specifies CAWRRGLSTGELFF.